Shown below are 30 T cell receptor beta chains from a single sample sequenced in a study of shared clonotypes between healthy human individuals. Libraries were prepared by immunoSEQ multiplex PCR; TCRdb keeps only in-frame clonotypes and omits some of them. Altogether roughly 2 million clones are present, 90% to 97% being singletons, with the ten largest covering 0.1% to 0.15%. Sequenced: naive CD4+ T cells sorted from blood. The subset was: CD45RA+ positively selected. These receptors were obtained from a man aged 18 to 30 in good health.

CDR3 loop: CASTLQGLAGFEQYF. The CDR3 region has the DNA TGTGCCAGCACCCTCCAGGGACTAGCGGGATTCGAGCAGTACTTC. This rearrangement joins TRBV2 to TRBJ2-7; 13 nucleotides agree with TRBD2. The CDR3 has 15 residues. With V trimmed by 7 bases and J by 6 bases, 9 bases remained unmatched. Germline values: CDR1 SNHLY, CDR2 FYNNEI.

The chain combines TRBV25-1 with TRBJ1-4, with a tentative D call TRBD1 (6 bases). V was cut by 0 bases and J by 3 bases, with 14 bases left in between. The germline V gene encodes CDR1 MGHDK and CDR2 SYGVNS. The CDR3 covers 17 residues. The CDR3 sequence is CASSEYNRVPSNEKLFF. Written as DNA, the CDR3 is TGTGCCAGCAGTGAATATAACAGGGTCCCATCTAATGAAAAACTGTTTTTT.

Concerning this clone itself: At the DNA level, this CDR3 is encoded by other sequences in the same sample as well. This chain connects TRBV18 to TRBJ2-5; D call uncertain. The CDR3 extends over 14 amino acids. V shed 2 bases and J shed 0 bases, with 7 bases lying between them. From germline, CDR1 is KGHSH and CDR2 LQKENI. The CDR3 spells CASSPRQYQETQYF. The DNA for the CDR3 is TGTGCCAGCTCACCAAGGCAGTACCAAGAGACCCAGTACTTC.

V and J are TRBV5-1 and TRBJ2-6; 9 bases are shared with TRBD1. CDR1 and CDR2 (germline): SGHRS, YFSETQ. This CDR3 contains 18 residues. Unmatched junction bases numbered 7, after V lost 3 bases and J lost 0 bases. The CDR3 sequence: CASSSTGQGVSGANVLTF. DNA for the CDR3: TGCGCCAGCAGCTCCACGGGACAGGGAGTCTCTGGGGCCAACGTCCTGACTTTC.

CDR3 sequence: CASSLVGKAEAFF. The CDR3 DNA sequence: TGTGCCAGCAGCTTAGTAGGGAAGGCTGAAGCTTTCTTT. The chain combines TRBV7-8 with TRBJ1-1, with D hard to call. V gave up 1 base and J gave up 6 bases, with 9 bases separating them. The germline V gene has CDR1 SGHVS and CDR2 FQNEAQ. The CDR3 is made up of 13 amino acids.

This clone showed up just once. V gene TRBV10-1 combines with J gene TRBJ1-1; 7 bases map to TRBD1. The ends lost 0 bases at V and 5 bases at J; junction bases unmatched: 6. Germline values: CDR1 WNHNN, CDR2 SYGVQD (reference sequence). The CDR3 contains 15 residues. CDR3 residues: CASSESARGKTEAFF. The CDR3 bases are TGCGCCAGCAGTGAGTCTGCCAGGGGGAAAACTGAAGCTTTCTTT.

The V call is TRBV5-1, the J call TRBJ2-7, with D possibly being TRBD1 (5 bases). Germline CDR1 and CDR2: SGHRS and YFSETQ. CDR3 length: 16 amino acids. V was trimmed by 0 bases and J by 0 bases, leaving 13 bases between them. CDR3 loop: CASSLVQARFSYEQYF. The CDR3 DNA reads as TGCGCCAGCAGCTTGGTACAGGCAAGATTCTCCTACGAGCAGTACTTC.

Remarks on this clone: This CDR3 is also generated by other DNA sequences in the sample. The rearrangement joins TRBV28 to TRBJ1-1; no definite D call. Germline CDR1 MDHEN, CDR2 SYDVKM. The CDR3 has 14 amino acids. Trimming took off 3 bases at V and 0 bases at J, with 8 bases between the two ends. The CDR3 region is CASSFPRMNTEAFF. DNA for the CDR3: TGTGCCAGCAGTTTCCCCAGAATGAACACTGAAGCTTTCTTT.

The count of this clone is one. Here the CDR3 reads CASSLRRSPYNEQFF. The CDR3 region has the DNA TGTGCCAGCAGCTTAAGAAGGTCTCCCTACAATGAGCAGTTCTTC. The chain employs TRBV11-3 and TRBJ2-1; D gene uncertain. CDR1 and CDR2 (germline): SGHNT, YENEEA. With 2 bases removed from V and 2 bases from J, the gap between germline ends came to 10 bases. The CDR3 contains 15 residues.

The chain links TRBV5-1 to TRBJ2-2, with a possible D match to TRBD1 (6 bases). Trimming removed 3 bases from V and 6 bases from J, with 15 bases in between. CDR1 and CDR2 from the germline V gene are SGHRS and YFSETQ. This CDR3 has 15 residues. This CDR3 is CASSSNTAGAGELFF. CDR3 nucleotide sequence: TGCGCCAGCAGCTCAAACACCGCAGGGGCCGGGGAGCTGTTTTTT.

A remark on this clone: Other nucleotide sequences in the sample specify the same CDR3. The gene calls are TRBV6-5 and TRBJ1-2; TRBD1 agrees at 8 bases. V was pared by 6 bases and J by 2 bases, with 5 bases of the junction left unmatched. The CDR3 sequence is 14 residues long. CDR1 and CDR2 (germline): MNHEY, SVGAGI. CDR3 region: CASSRRDRNYGYTF. The CDR3 region has the DNA TGTGCCAGCAGCCGCAGGGACAGGAACTATGGCTACACCTTC.

The CDR3 loop reads CASSQVVRGYEQYF. The CDR3 bases are TGCGCCAGCAGCCAAGTTGTGAGGGGGTACGAGCAGTACTTC. The rearrangement links TRBV4-1 to TRBJ2-7; a weak D match, TRBD1 (6 bases). CDR1 is MGHRA, CDR2 YSYEKL, per germline. The V and J ends lost 1 base and 4 bases respectively, with 11 bases between them. This CDR3 contains 14 residues.

This sequence joins TRBV28 and TRBJ1-5, with D perhaps TRBD1 (5 bases). Trimming pared 5 bases from V and 1 base from J, leaving 12 bases between. Germline V CDR1 and CDR2: MDHEN, SYDVKM. CDR3 length equals 15 residues. The CDR3 coding sequence is TGTGCCAGCAGTGTTGGGACGCCGAGCAATCAGCCCCAGCATTTT. Encoded protein: CASSVGTPSNQPQHF.

The rearrangement links TRBV11-2 to TRBJ2-7, with D maybe TRBD2 (6 bases). The CDR3 consists of 12 residues. The germline V and J ends were trimmed by 5 bases and 9 bases, with 14 bases remaining between them. The germline CDR1 and CDR2 sequences are SGHAT and FQNNGV. Written as DNA, the CDR3 is TGTGCCAGCAGCCCGCCGCGGGGAGGGCAGTACTTC. Translating it yields CASSPPRGGQYF.

This chain uses TRBV5-1 with TRBJ2-7; no clear D gene. The CDR3 runs to 14 residues. Germline lookup yields CDR1 SGHRS and CDR2 YFSETQ. V was clipped by 1 base and J by 0 bases, with 8 bases between them. This CDR3 is CASSLSRTSYEQYF. CDR3 DNA sequence: TGCGCCAGCAGCTTGTCCAGGACCTCCTACGAGCAGTACTTC.

This chain links TRBV10-3 with TRBJ2-1; D gene unclear. CDR3 length: 11 amino acids. The V gene lost 5 bases and the J gene lost 7 bases, with 6 bases spanning the gap. Per the germline V gene, CDR1 is ENHRY and CDR2 is SYGVKD. The CDR3 DNA follows: TGTGCCATCAGTTCCCCGAATGAGCAGTTCTTC. It codes for CAISSPNEQFF.

The J gene is TRBJ2-7, the V gene TRBV27; TRBD1 is a possible D gene (5 bases). Trimming removed 5 bases from V and 3 bases from J, with 14 bases in between. The CDR3 has 14 residues. Germline CDR1 MNHEY, CDR2 SMNVEV (reference sequence). The CDR3 coding sequence is TGTGCCAGCAGTCCCCGCTCCGACAGCTACGAGCAGTACTTC. Protein: CASSPRSDSYEQYF.

This rearrangement joins TRBV18 to TRBJ1-1; 7 bases map to TRBD1. Trimming at V came to 6 bases and at J to 1 base, leaving 11 bases not matched to a gene. The CDR3 consists of 16 residues. Germline assignment: CDR1 KGHSH and CDR2 LQKENI. This CDR3 is CASSAGQGGSNTEAFF. CDR3 nucleotide sequence: TGTGCCAGCTCCGCCGGCCAGGGGGGATCGAACACTGAAGCTTTCTTT.

The chain recombines TRBV9 with TRBJ2-3, with 11 nucleotides matching TRBD2. Germline trimming cut 3 bases from V and 1 base from J; bases unmatched to any gene: 7. The CDR3 is 17 amino acids. Germline V gene data show CDR1 as SGDLS and CDR2 as YYNGEE. The CDR3: CASSGTSGSFGTDTQYF. For the CDR3, the DNA is TGTGCCAGCAGCGGTACTAGCGGGAGTTTTGGCACAGATACGCAGTATTTT.

The chain has TRBV5-1 and TRBJ2-2; D might be TRBD2 (6 bases). Trimming took 3 bases from V and 0 from J, leaving 12 bases between them. From germline, CDR1 is SGHRS and CDR2 YFSETQ. CDR3 length: 16 amino acids. CDR3: CASSWRVGTNTGELFF. The CDR3, as DNA: TGCGCCAGCAGCTGGAGGGTGGGCACGAACACCGGGGAGCTGTTTTTT. The full variable domain, completed using reference TRBV5-1 and TRBJ2-2, is KAGVTQTPRYLIKTRGQQVTLSCSPISGHRSVSWYQQTPGQGLQFLFEYFSETQRNKGNFPGRFSGRQFSNSRSEMNVSTLELGDSALYLCASSWRVGTNTGELFFGEGSRLTVL.

The chain is built from TRBV4-2 and TRBJ2-3; a possible D gene is TRBD1 (5 bases). CDR1 is LGHNA, CDR2 YNFKEQ, per germline. Trimming pared 1 base from V and 3 bases from J, leaving 14 bases between. This CDR3 region has 16 residues. In DNA form, the CDR3 reads TGTGCCAGCAGCCAAGGTGGCAGGGAAGGGACAGATACGCAGTATTTT. This gives the protein CASSQGGREGTDTQYF.

The chain carries TRBV30 and TRBJ2-5; 7 bases fit TRBD2. Germline CDR1 and CDR2: GTSNPN and SVGIG (reference sequence). The J segment lost 3 bases and the V segment lost 0 bases, leaving 13 bases of the junction unmatched. CDR3 length: 17 amino acids. The CDR3 reads CAWSVVGGSWHKETQYF. CDR3 nucleotides: TGTGCCTGGAGTGTAGTGGGGGGGTCGTGGCATAAAGAGACCCAGTACTTC.

This rearrangement joins TRBV9 to TRBJ2-5; 7 nucleotides line up with TRBD1. Trimming cost V 0 bases and J 2 bases; bases outside gene matches: 7. The CDR3 extends over 16 amino acids. CDR1 is SGDLS, CDR2 YYNGEE, per germline. The CDR3 region is CASSVAPTGRQETQYF. CDR3 bases: TGTGCCAGCAGCGTAGCCCCGACAGGGCGTCAAGAGACCCAGTACTTC.

The rearrangement links TRBV5-6 to TRBJ2-3, with TRBD2 matching over 11 bases. Germline CDR1 is SGHDT and CDR2 is YYEEEE. The J segment lost 2 bases and the V segment lost 3 bases, leaving 5 bases of the junction unmatched. This CDR3 is built from 16 residues. CDR3 sequence (DNA): TGTGCCAGCAGCTGGGGACTAGCGGAGTTCACAGATACGCAGTATTTT. It yields the protein CASSWGLAEFTDTQYF.

The chain couples TRBV10-3 to TRBJ1-2; a weak D match, TRBD1 (5 bases). The V gene's germline CDR1 is ENHRY and CDR2 SYGVKD. CDR3 size: 14 residues. Trimming removed 3 bases at V and 4 bases at J, with 12 bases between. CDR3 amino acids: CAISDSGRIYGYTF. In DNA form, the CDR3 reads TGTGCCATCAGTGATTCGGGACGGATCTATGGCTACACCTTC.

To note about this clone: This CDR3 is also generated by other DNA sequences in the sample. The rearrangement uses TRBV30 and TRBJ2-3; TRBD2 matches 13 bases. Germline assignment: CDR1 GTSNPN and CDR2 SVGIG (reference sequence). V shed 0 bases, J shed 2 bases, and the junction held 8 bases outside the gene matches. This CDR3 is 18 amino acids long. CDR3 sequence reads: CAWSVQRTSGGNTDTQYF. The CDR3 nucleotides read TGTGCCTGGAGTGTACAGAGGACTAGCGGGGGAAACACAGATACGCAGTATTTT.

The chain joins TRBV2 to TRBJ1-4, with D perhaps TRBD1 (5 bases). V was clipped by 6 bases and J by 0 bases, with 11 bases between them. This CDR3 region has 15 residues. The germline gives CDR1 SNHLY, CDR2 FYNNEI. CDR3 nucleotides: TGTGCCAGCAGGAGCCAAGGGGCAACTAATGAAAAACTGTTTTTT. Encoded protein: CASRSQGATNEKLFF.

Worth noting for this clone: Other DNA sequences within the sample encode an identical CDR3. The chain joins TRBV20-1 to TRBJ1-1; no clear D. This CDR3 has 11 residues. Germline CDR1 is DFQATT and CDR2 is SNEGSKA (reference sequence). V shed 0 bases and J shed 5 bases, with 4 bases lying between them. The CDR3 region has the DNA TGCAGTGCTAGAGAAAGGACTGAAGCTTTCTTT. It is translated as CSARERTEAFF.

This chain connects TRBV7-2 to TRBJ2-7; TRBD2 agrees at 11 bases. V gave up 5 bases and J gave up 0 bases; unmatched junction bases: 3. Germline CDR1 SGHTA, CDR2 FQGNSA. CDR3 size: 15 residues. The chain's CDR3 is CASSRLAGYSYEQYF. Here the CDR3 DNA reads TGTGCCAGCAGCCGACTAGCGGGGTACTCCTACGAGCAGTACTTC.

The V call is TRBV2, the J call TRBJ2-7; D remains ambiguous. This CDR3 has 14 residues. Deletions cut 7 bases from V and 4 bases from J, with 17 bases between. Germline assignment: CDR1 SNHLY and CDR2 FYNNEI. The CDR3 here is CASTRSGPLYEQYF. The CDR3 nucleotides read TGTGCCAGCACCAGGTCGGGCCCTTTGTACGAGCAGTACTTC.